The T cell receptor beta chain described here comes from a study of Graves' ophthalmopathy and Graves' hyperthyroidism. The wider study: The term stable hyperthyroidism indicated an absence of ophthalmopathy within 18 months of follow-up.

Points on this clonotype: The antigen is not known.

Researchers took RNA transcripts and amplified TCR beta CDR3 regions from them. The first round was an RT-PCR with HTBI primers, and the second round was a multiplex PCR. Using its own MiXCR run on the multiplex PCR reads, TCRdb lists one record per CDR3 protein. The sample holds about 1.1 million distinct CDR3 sequences, approximately 35% seen once. Unmatched junction bases numbered 9, after V lost 6 bases and J lost 2 bases. The CDR3 covers 16 residues. Germline V gene sequence: CDR1 SGHVS, CDR2 FNYEAQ. Study-wide results and caveats: From stable hyperthyroidism, ophthalmopathy was separated by a 13-signature model with approximately 90% sensitivity and 80% to 82% specificity.

The J gene is TRBJ2-3, the V gene TRBV7-6; 9 positions agree with TRBD1. This clonotype was sampled from an adult man with Graves' hyperthyroidism. The sample was peripheral blood or thyroid tissue (not recorded which). CDR3 nucleotides: TGTGCCAGCAGAAAATCCGGGACAGGGTTCACAGATACGCAGTATTTT. Translation: CASRKSGTGFTDTQYF.